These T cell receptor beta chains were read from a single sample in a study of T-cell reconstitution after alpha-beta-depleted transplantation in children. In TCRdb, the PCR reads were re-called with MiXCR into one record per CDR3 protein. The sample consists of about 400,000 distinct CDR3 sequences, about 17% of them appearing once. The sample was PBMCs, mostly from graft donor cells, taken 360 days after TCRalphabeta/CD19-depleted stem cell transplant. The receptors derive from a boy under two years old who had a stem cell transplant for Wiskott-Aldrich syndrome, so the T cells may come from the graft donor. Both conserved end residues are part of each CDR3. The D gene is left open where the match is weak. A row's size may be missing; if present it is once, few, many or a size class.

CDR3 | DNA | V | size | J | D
CASRRTSGTLTDTQYF | TGTGCCAGCAGAAGGACTAGCGGGACCCTGACAGATACGCAGTATTTT | TRBV12-3/TRBV12-4 | . | TRBJ2-3 | TRBD2
CASSLGTTPPDSSTDTQYF | TGCGCCAGCAGCCTGGGGACCACCCCGCCCGATTCTAGCACAGATACGCAGTATTTT | TRBV4-1 | many | TRBJ2-3 | .
CASSLGLVYSTQYF | TGCGCCAGCAGCTTGGGGCTAGTATATAGTACGCAGTATTTT | TRBV5-1 | . | TRBJ2-3 | .
CASRKPGQGTKTQYF | TGCGCCAGCAGAAAACCCGGACAGGGGACAAAGACCCAGTACTTC | TRBV10-2 | . | TRBJ2-5 | TRBD1
CASSLAPSYGYTF | TGCGCCAGCAGCTTGGCCCCGTCCTATGGCTACACCTTC | TRBV5-1 | few | TRBJ1-2 | .
CATSPKVGLAGAHLNTQYF | TGTGCCACCAGCCCTAAAGTCGGACTAGCGGGGGCTCACTTGAATACGCAGTATTTT | TRBV24-1 | many | TRBJ2-3 | TRBD2
CSASGTGANYGYTF | TGCAGTGCTAGTGGGACAGGGGCCAACTATGGCTACACCTTC | TRBV20-1 | . | TRBJ1-2 | TRBD1
CASSQDLVAGGLSYNEQFF | TGCGCCAGCAGCCAAGATCTGGTAGCGGGAGGACTCTCCTACAATGAGCAGTTCTTC | TRBV4-3 | few | TRBJ2-1 | TRBD2
CSALTGGYEQYF | TGCAGCGCCCTGACAGGGGGCTACGAGCAGTACTTC | TRBV29-1 | . | TRBJ2-7 | TRBD1
CASSPRPLHF | TGTGCCAGCAGCCCGCGACCCCTCCACTTT | TRBV21-1 | . | TRBJ1-6 | .
CASSGGGFAHEQYF | TGCGCCAGCAGCGGCGGGGGGTTTGCCCACGAGCAGTACTTC | TRBV5-1 | . | TRBJ2-7 | TRBD2
CASSLEAHEKLFF | TGTGCCAGCAGCTTAGAGGCCCATGAAAAACTGTTTTTT | TRBV7-2 | . | TRBJ1-4 | .
CASSLDSGIMNTEAFF | TGCGCCAGCAGCTTGGATTCCGGTATTATGAACACTGAAGCTTTCTTT | TRBV5-1 | . | TRBJ1-1 | .
CASSLVGGLAKNIQYF | TGTGCCAGCAGTCTTGTTGGCGGGTTAGCCAAAAACATTCAGTACTTC | TRBV5-1 | many | TRBJ2-4 | .
CSARDSAQGANTGELFF | TGCAGTGCTAGAGACAGCGCACAGGGGGCGAACACCGGGGAGCTGTTTTTT | TRBV20-1 | . | TRBJ2-2 | TRBD1
CASSHIWGEETQYF | TGCGCCAGCAGCCACATTTGGGGGGAAGAGACCCAGTACTTC | TRBV4-3 | few | TRBJ2-5 | .
CASSPSGNIQYF | TGTGCCAGCTCACCTTCCGGGAACATTCAGTACTTC | TRBV18 | . | TRBJ2-4 | .
CATGSSQGLFTDTQYF | TGTGCCACTGGGAGTTCACAGGGGCTTTTCACAGATACGCAGTATTTT | TRBV12-3/TRBV12-4 | few | TRBJ2-3 | TRBD1
CASSLNRGFSYEQYF | TGCGCCAGCAGCTTGAACAGGGGCTTCTCCTACGAGCAGTACTTC | TRBV5-1 | few | TRBJ2-7 | TRBD1
CASSTSGTRPEKLFF | TGTGCCAGCAGCACTTCGGGGACGCGACCCGAAAAACTGTTTTTT | TRBV7-9 | few | TRBJ1-4 | .
CSVDGLLSGSGETQYF | TGCAGCGTTGATGGCCTACTCAGCGGGAGTGGTGAGACCCAGTACTTC | TRBV29-1 | few | TRBJ2-5 | TRBD2
CSATPGTSGYNEQFF | TGCAGTGCCACCCCCGGGACTAGCGGCTACAATGAGCAGTTCTTC | TRBV20-1 | . | TRBJ2-1 | TRBD2
CASRLRGDRERETQYF | TGTGCCAGCAGACTAAGAGGGGACAGGGAAAGGGAGACCCAGTACTTC | TRBV28 | many | TRBJ2-5 | TRBD1
CATSLGQGGTDTQYF | TGTGCCACCAGCCTTGGACAGGGTGGAACAGATACGCAGTATTTT | TRBV24-1 | few | TRBJ2-3 | TRBD1
CASSYALRREIGLYEQYF | TGTGCCAGCAGTTACGCTTTAAGGAGGGAAATCGGTCTCTACGAGCAGTACTTC | TRBV6-5 | . | TRBJ2-7 | .
CASSQDWDGTNYGYTF | TGTGCCAGCAGCCAAGACTGGGACGGTACTAACTATGGCTACACCTTC | TRBV3-1 | few | TRBJ1-2 | .
CASKEGEKLFF | TGCGCCAGCAAGGAGGGTGAAAAACTGTTTTTT | TRBV5-1 | . | TRBJ1-4 | .
CASSTPGMAFF | TGTGCCAGCAGTACACCAGGGATGGCGTTCTTC | TRBV28 | few | TRBJ2-1 | .
CSARPFDTQYF | TGCAGTGCTAGACCCTTTGATACGCAGTATTTT | TRBV20-1 | . | TRBJ2-3 | .
CASIRSSGGNIQYF | TGTGCCAGCATTAGATCTTCTGGGGGAAACATTCAGTACTTC | TRBV2 | . | TRBJ2-4 | .
CASSSDPLLYNEQFF | TGTGCCAGCAGCTCTGACCCGCTCCTATACAATGAGCAGTTCTTC | TRBV5-6 | few | TRBJ2-1 | .
CASRRGQASDREQYF | TGTGCCAGCAGACGCGGACAGGCCAGCGATCGCGAGCAGTACTTC | TRBV12-3/TRBV12-4 | . | TRBJ2-7 | TRBD1
CATSRGDRGSPLHF | TGTGCCACCAGCAGAGGGGACAGGGGTTCACCCCTCCACTTT | TRBV15 | few | TRBJ1-6 | TRBD1
CASSKPPPPKLDRPGEHQPQHF | TGCGCCAGCAGTAAACCACCCCCACCTAAGCTCGACAGGCCGGGGGAACATCAGCCCCAGCATTTT | TRBV21-1 | . | TRBJ1-5 | .
CSALEGGQGADTQYF | TGCAGTGCTCTCGAGGGGGGGCAAGGGGCAGATACGCAGTATTTT | TRBV20-1 | . | TRBJ2-3 | .